One sample yielded the 20 T cell receptor beta chains listed below, sequenced in a study of CD8+CD57+ T cells in acquired aplastic anemia. TCR beta VDJ and CDR3 were profiled, and genomic DNA was the template. MiXCR, run by TCRdb on the reads, gives a single entry per CDR3 protein. The sample carries about 110,000 distinct CDR3 sequences, roughly 50% recorded once. Specimen: sorted CD4+, CD8+, or CD8+CD57+ T cells (not recorded which) from PBMCs. The receptors come from a human donor in good health, serving as a control.

This clonotype was seen repeatedly, ten times or more. The chain is built from TRBV7-3 and TRBJ1-2; a possible D gene is TRBD1 (5 bases). The germline V gene has CDR1 SGHTA and CDR2 FQGTGA. V was pared by 3 bases and J by 8 bases, with 16 bases between. The CDR3 sequence is 14 residues long. CDR3 amino acids: CASSFRGAGSGYTF. The CDR3 DNA follows: TGTGCCAGCAGCTTCCGTGGGGCAGGGTCCGGCTACACCTTC.

J is TRBJ1-2 and V is TRBV25-1, with TRBD1 as a possible D gene (5 bases). The V end was cut by 0 bases, the J end by 6 bases, with 14 bases between. This CDR3 is built from 15 residues. Germline values: CDR1 MGHDK, CDR2 SYGVNS. Here the CDR3 reads CASSEYGWGTDGYTF. Written as DNA, the CDR3 is TGTGCCAGCAGTGAATATGGCTGGGGGACTGATGGCTACACCTTC.

This clonotype has a count of ten or more. This rearrangement joins TRBV9 to TRBJ1-1; 7 bases are a match to TRBD1. V was clipped by 3 bases and J by 3 bases; unmatched bases: 2. Germline lookup yields CDR1 SGDLS and CDR2 YYNGEE. The CDR3 loop spans 13 amino acids. The CDR3 DNA sequence: TGTGCCAGCAGCGCAGACAGGGACACTGAAGCTTTCTTT. Translated, it gives CASSADRDTEAFF.

In its sample, this clonotype was seen many times. V gene TRBV11-2 combines with J gene TRBJ1-6; D is perhaps TRBD1 (6 bases). The CDR3 is 19 residues long. Trimming took 1 base from V and 1 from J, leaving 17 bases between them. The germline V gene encodes CDR1 SGHAT and CDR2 FQNNGV. CDR3 bases: TGTGCCAGCAGCTTAGGGGAGCACAGGGAAGGGTCCTATAATTCACCCCTCCACTTT. Translating it yields CASSLGEHREGSYNSPLHF.

V gene TRBV7-9 combines with J gene TRBJ2-5; no clear D. The ends were cut back, 5 bases at V and 5 bases at J, with 15 bases in the middle. CDR3 length: 14 residues. CDR1 SEHNR and CDR2 FQNEAQ come from the germline V gene (reference sequence). CDR3 residues: CASSPSDVRETQYF. Written as DNA, the CDR3 is TGTGCCAGCAGCCCCAGTGATGTGCGGGAGACCCAGTACTTC.

Turning to this clonotype: At one end, the junction sequence differs from germline, possibly due to a read error. This chain joins TRBV19 and TRBJ2-7; D remains unclear. The CDR3 sequence is 12 residues long. Germline CDR1 and CDR2: LNHDA and SQIVND (reference sequence). CDR3 amino acids: CASSVDWNEQYF. CDR3 nucleotides: TGTGCCAGTAGTGTAGACTGGAACGAGCAGTACTTC. Supplemented by reference TRBV19 and TRBJ2-7, the full variable domain reads DGGITQSPKYLFRKEGQNVTLSCEQNLNHDAMYWYRQDPGQGLRLIYYSQIVNDFQKGDIAEGYSVSREKKESFPLTVTSAQKNPTAFYLCASSVDWNEQYFGPGTRLTVT.

This chain joins TRBV12-3 or TRBV12-4 and TRBJ2-7; 10 bases are a match to TRBD2. With 3 bases clipped from V and 5 bases from J, the junction kept 7 bases outside the gene matches. This CDR3 comprises 15 residues. CDR3 amino acids: CASSLVSGGTNEQYF. CDR3 DNA: TGTGCCAGCAGTTTGGTTAGCGGGGGGACGAACGAGCAGTACTTC.

Ten or more counts support this clonotype. The chain couples TRBV27 to TRBJ2-2; D remains ambiguous. Germline values: CDR1 MNHEY, CDR2 SMNVEV (reference sequence). The V end was cut by 6 bases, the J end by 7 bases, with 9 bases between. The CDR3 runs to 12 residues. CDR3 loop: CASRWEGGELFF. CDR3 coding DNA: TGTGCCAGCAGGTGGGAAGGCGGGGAGCTGTTTTTT.

This chain connects TRBV2 to TRBJ2-1, with TRBD2 matching over 11 bases. Germline CDR1 is SNHLY and CDR2 is FYNNEI. J lost 10 bases, V lost 2 bases, and 7 bases had no gene match. This CDR3 region has 15 residues. The CDR3 coding sequence is TGTGCCAGCAGTGAATATAGCGGGGGGGCCGCCGAGCAGTTCTTC. Protein sequence: CASSEYSGGAAEQFF.

The chain is built from TRBV7-8 and TRBJ2-7; D is undetermined. The CDR3 has 11 amino acids. Germline CDR1 is SGHVS and CDR2 is FQNEAQ. Trimming cost V 1 base and J 5 bases, with 3 bases left between them. CDR3 sequence reads: CASSLDNEQYF. In DNA form, the CDR3 reads TGTGCCAGCAGCTTAGACAACGAGCAGTACTTC.

A remark on this clonotype: With a much larger clone just one base away, this may be a read error. V and J are TRBV27 and TRBJ2-7, with TRBD1 matching 9 bases. Germline V gene data show CDR1 as MNHEY and CDR2 as SMNVEV (reference sequence). CDR3 length: 13 amino acids. The CDR3 here is CAGSPGQGFEQYF. The CDR3 DNA follows: TGTGCCGGCAGTCCGGGACAGGGTTTCGAGCAGTACTTC.

This clonotype was found many times. The V call is TRBV19, the J call TRBJ2-7, with D possibly TRBD1 on 5 matching bases. This CDR3 has 15 amino acids. V lost 3 bases, J lost 0 bases, and 12 bases lay in between. Per the germline V gene, CDR1 is LNHDA and CDR2 is SQIVND (reference sequence). This chain's CDR3 is CASSIGQGSSYEQYF. DNA for the CDR3: TGTGCCAGTAGTATTGGGCAGGGAAGCTCCTACGAGCAGTACTTC. Drawing the rest from reference TRBV19 and TRBJ2-7, the complete variable domain is DGGITQSPKYLFRKEGQNVTLSCEQNLNHDAMYWYRQDPGQGLRLIYYSQIVNDFQKGDIAEGYSVSREKKESFPLTVTSAQKNPTAFYLCASSIGQGSSYEQYFGPGTRLTVT.

This rearrangement joins TRBV6-1 to TRBJ2-7, with 9 bases aligning to TRBD2. This CDR3 has 14 residues. Germline loops: CDR1 MNHNS, CDR2 SASEGT. V lost 6 bases, J lost 4 bases, and 7 bases stayed unmatched. CDR3 in amino acids: CASSEAGGRYEQYF. CDR3 sequence (DNA): TGTGCCAGCAGCGAGGCGGGGGGGAGGTACGAGCAGTACTTC.

Comments on this clonotype: A much larger clone lies one base from this, so it may be a read error. No conserved phenylalanine or tryptophan ends this CDR3, so it is likely a read error. As DNA, the CDR3 is TGTGCCAGCAGCTTCCCCTGGAATGAGCAGTTCTCC. This codes for CASSFPWNEQFS. This chain joins TRBV11-2 and TRBJ2-1; D unresolved. With 3 bases removed from V and 7 bases from J, the gap between germline ends came to 7 bases. The CDR3 sequence is 12 residues long. Germline CDR1 reads SGHAT; CDR2 reads FQNNGV.

This clonotype has a handful of counts. V usage is TRBV19 and J usage is TRBJ1-6; D is possibly TRBD1 (6 bases). This CDR3 spans 14 amino acids. Per germline, CDR1 LNHDA and CDR2 SQIVND (reference sequence). Trimming took off 5 bases at V and 7 bases at J, with 12 bases between the two ends. As DNA, the CDR3 is TGTGCCAGTAGTGGGGGCCGCCGCAATTCACCCCTCCACTTT. Translated: CASSGGRRNSPLHF.

Ten or more counts support this clonotype. The rearrangement links TRBV7-7 to TRBJ2-3; the D gene is possibly TRBD1 (8 bases). This CDR3 spans 14 amino acids. Per germline, CDR1 SSHAT and CDR2 FNYEAQ (reference sequence). V shed 8 bases and J shed 8 bases, with 20 bases lying between them. CDR3 in amino acids: CASREDREGSTQYF. The CDR3 nucleotides are TGTGCCAGCCGGGAGGACAGGGAGGGTTCTACGCAGTATTTT. Complete variable domain (other parts from reference TRBV7-7 and TRBJ2-3): GAGVSQSPRYKVTKRGQDVTLRCDPISSHATLYWYQQALGQGPEFLTYFNYEAQPDKSGLPSDRFSAERPEGSISTLTIQRTEQRDSAMYRCASREDREGSTQYFGPGTRLTVL.

The chain couples TRBV15 to TRBJ1-2; the match to TRBD1 covers 8 bases. There are 15 residues in the CDR3. Trimming removed 0 bases from V and 5 bases from J; junction bases left unmatched: 5. Germline CDR1 LNHNV, CDR2 YYDKDF (reference sequence). The chain's CDR3 is CATSRDQRTGYGYTF. The CDR3 nucleotides are TGTGCCACCAGCAGAGATCAAAGGACAGGGTATGGCTACACCTTC.

The chain is built from TRBV24-1 and TRBJ1-1; 8 bases align to TRBD1. J lost 1 base, V lost 3 bases, and 6 bases had no gene match. Germline CDR1 KGHDR, CDR2 SFDVKD. This CDR3 contains 16 residues. CDR3 bases: TGTGCCACCAGTGATCCTAGGACAGGGCAGAACACTGAAGCTTTCTTT. Translated, it gives CATSDPRTGQNTEAFF.

This clonotype has just one count. This chain joins TRBV7-6 and TRBJ2-5; D tentatively reads TRBD1 or TRBD2 (5 bases each). Germline CDR1 and CDR2: SGHVS and FNYEAQ. The V end was cut by 6 bases, the J end by 1 base, with 6 bases between. The length of the CDR3 is 12 residues. The CDR3 DNA is TGTGCCAGCAGGGGGGTCCAAGAGACCCAGTACTTC. The encoded protein is CASRGVQETQYF.

There are many counts of this clonotype. One junction end disagrees with the germline gene, perhaps due to a read error. The chain joins TRBV19 to TRBJ2-1; 11 bases align to TRBD2. This CDR3 spans 15 amino acids. Germline V gives CDR1 LNHDA, CDR2 SQIVND (reference sequence). The CDR3 here is CASSIAGGPYDEQFF. CDR3 in DNA: TGTGCCAGTAGCATAGCGGGGGGGCCTTACGATGAGCAGTTCTTC.